The subject of this entry is one T cell receptor beta chain. Repertoires were generated with immunoSEQ multiplex PCR, while TCRdb's copy carries only in-frame clones and drops some. Of some 10,000 clones detected, approximately 81% appear once; the ten largest clones hold under 5.5%. The CDR3 length is 17 residues. Germline-derived CDR1 and CDR2 are SGHTA and FQGNSA. J gave up 6 bases and V 5 bases, and 16 bases lay outside the gene matches. The data are from a study of T cells after posttransplantation cyclophosphamide. A marrow graft followed busulfan-fludarabine conditioning, with cyclophosphamide on days +3 and +4.

The chain employs TRBV7-2 and TRBJ2-3; 8 nucleotides line up with TRBD2. The sequence came from a female patient aged 50-59 years who received an allogeneic stem cell transplant from a related donor, was CMV-positive, and had no GVHD. Some of the T cells might come from the graft donor. Sequences were derived from PBMCs, sampled after allogeneic stem cell transplant with posttransplant cyclophosphamide. The DNA for the CDR3 is TGTGCCAGCAGCCCCTTTTCTAGTAGCGGGACCCGGGATACGCAGTATTTT. This sequence encodes CASSPFSSSGTRDTQYF.